The 25 T cell receptor beta chains reported below all come from one sample, sequenced in a study of sequential checkpoint blockade in melanoma. Treatment meaning: randomized to nivolumab then ipilimumab (arm A) or the reverse (arm B). The data were produced by immunoSEQ multiplex PCR, yet TCRdb's version contains in-frame clones alone and is incomplete. The table shows fewer than 40,000 clones, with around nine tenths occurring only once. Sequences were derived from CD8+ T cells sorted from blood (inferred from file names), sampled from a patient given nivolumab and ipilimumab in sequence. These receptors all stem from a human donor with melanoma.

The rearrangement uses TRBV6-6 and TRBJ2-1; 7 nucleotides match TRBD2. Looked up from germline, CDR1 is MNHNY and CDR2 is SVGAGI (reference sequence). The CDR3 loop spans 16 amino acids. J lost 8 bases, V lost 3 bases, and 13 bases had no gene match. Here the CDR3 DNA reads TGTGCCAGCAGTTATCCAAACCAACAGACTAGCCATGAGCAGTTCTTC. It encodes CASSYPNQQTSHEQFF.

The chain links TRBV27 to TRBJ2-7; D remains ambiguous. Trimming took off 5 bases at V and 2 bases at J, with 13 bases between the two ends. This CDR3 is built from 14 residues. Germline CDR1 and CDR2: MNHEY and SMNVEV (reference sequence). CDR3 protein: CASSPLQRTYEQYF. CDR3 DNA: TGTGCCAGCAGTCCCCTACAGAGAACCTACGAGCAGTACTTC.

This clone was seen a few times. The gene calls are TRBV19 and TRBJ2-4; 9 bases are a match to TRBD1. Germline V lookup: CDR1 LNHDA, CDR2 SQIVND (reference sequence). The CDR3 has 16 residues. V lost 6 bases and J lost 6; bases outside the gene matches: 12. CDR3 DNA: TGTGCCAGTAGCGTGTCGTACAGGGGGCTCGGAAACATTCAGTACTTC. Translated: CASSVSYRGLGNIQYF.

The chain uses TRBV7-3 and TRBJ2-2; 8 bases match TRBD2. The CDR3 totals 17 residues. V lost 1 base and J lost 6; bases outside the gene matches: 10. Germline V CDR1 and CDR2: SGHTA, FQGTGA. CDR3 protein: CASSLISGSGYAGELFF. The CDR3 DNA follows: TGTGCCAGCAGCTTAATCAGCGGGAGCGGGTACGCCGGGGAGCTGTTTTTT.

The rearrangement joins TRBV25-1 to TRBJ2-1; D might be TRBD2 (5 bases). The CDR3 loop spans 13 amino acids. Germline V gene sequence: CDR1 MGHDK, CDR2 SYGVNS. Deletions cut 5 bases from V and 6 bases from J, with 11 bases between. CDR3 DNA: TGTGCCAGCAGTCGGGAATCGAGCAATGAGCAGTTCTTC. This codes for CASSRESSNEQFF.

On this clone: The sample has other DNA sequences that encode this CDR3 too. The CDR3 DNA sequence: TGTGCCAGCAGTTTAGGGGGGTCCTCCTACGAGCAGTACTTC. This encodes CASSLGGSSYEQYF. The chain uses TRBV27 and TRBJ2-7; TRBD2 might be the D (6 bases). The CDR3 has 14 amino acids. From germline, CDR1 is MNHEY and CDR2 SMNVEV (reference sequence). V lost 2 bases, J lost 0 bases, and 8 bases lay in between.

J is TRBJ1-5 and V is TRBV27, with TRBD1 matching 12 bases. Germline V lookup: CDR1 MNHEY, CDR2 SMNVEV (reference sequence). J gave up 3 bases and V 5 bases, and 2 bases lay outside the gene matches. CDR3 size: 15 residues. Here the CDR3 reads CASSPGQGANQPQHF. The DNA of the CDR3 is TGTGCCAGCAGTCCGGGACAGGGGGCCAATCAGCCCCAGCATTTT.

CDR3 sequence (DNA): TGCAGCGTTGGGTATTCGGCGGAGAACTTTTACAATGAGCAGTTCTTC. The encoded protein is CSVGYSAENFYNEQFF. This chain joins TRBV29-1 and TRBJ2-1; no definite D call. V lost 4 bases and J 4 bases, leaving 20 bases between the germline ends. Germline-derived CDR1 and CDR2 are SQVTM and ANQGSEA. CDR3 length equals 16 residues.

This clone has just a few counts. The chain uses TRBV19 and TRBJ2-7; no clear D gene. The CDR3 is 13 amino acids. The germline V gene encodes CDR1 LNHDA and CDR2 SQIVND (reference sequence). The V and J ends lost 0 bases and 7 bases respectively, with 10 bases between them. Written as DNA, the CDR3 is TGTGCCAGTAGTATAGACCACTTGAAGGAGCAGTACGTC. Encoded protein: CASSIDHLKEQYV.

As DNA, the CDR3 is TGCAGCGTTGAAAATGGAGCAGTCAACACCGGGGAGCTGTTTTTT. It codes for CSVENGAVNTGELFF. The rearrangement joins TRBV29-1 to TRBJ2-2; D uncertain. V lost 2 bases and J 2 bases, leaving 12 bases between the germline ends. Germline values: CDR1 SQVTM, CDR2 ANQGSEA. The CDR3 spans 15 residues.

The CDR3 sequence is CASSSTGTGAYEQYF. As DNA, the CDR3 is TGCGCCAGCAGCTCCACCGGGACAGGGGCCTACGAGCAGTACTTC. The chain couples TRBV5-1 to TRBJ2-7; TRBD1 agrees at 10 bases. From germline, CDR1 is SGHRS and CDR2 YFSETQ. Trimming cost V 3 bases and J 2 bases; bases outside gene matches: 5. The CDR3 runs 15 residues.

The chain couples TRBV2 to TRBJ2-1; 9 bases map to TRBD2. Germline CDR1 SNHLY, CDR2 FYNNEI. This CDR3 is 16 amino acids long. V shed 5 bases and J 9 bases; nucleotides not matched to a gene: 14. The CDR3 sequence is CASSFRLAESTSEQFF. CDR3 coding DNA: TGTGCCAGCAGTTTTCGACTAGCGGAATCGACGAGTGAGCAGTTCTTC. The variable domain in full, completed from reference TRBV2 and TRBJ2-1, reads EPEVTQTPSHQVTQMGQEVILRCVPISNHLYFYWYRQILGQKVEFLVSFYNNEISEKSEIFDDQFSVERPDGSNFTLKIRSTKLEDSAMYFCASSFRLAESTSEQFFGPGTRLTVL.

The rearrangement joins TRBV5-6 to TRBJ2-7, with D tentatively TRBD2 (6 bases). This CDR3 has 12 residues. Germline lookup yields CDR1 SGHDT and CDR2 YYEEEE. Deletions cut 5 bases from V and 7 bases from J, with 13 bases between. CDR3 residues: CASSGLEGEQYF. CDR3 in DNA: TGTGCCAGCAGTGGGCTGGAGGGGGAGCAGTACTTC.

The chain uses TRBV7-9 and TRBJ2-2; TRBD2 agrees at 11 bases. The CDR3 length is 16 residues. The junction had 3 bases not matched to a gene; V was cut back by 5 bases and J by 1 base. Germline CDR1 is SEHNR and CDR2 is FQNEAQ (reference sequence). The CDR3 sequence: CASSSTSGRNTGELFF. In DNA form, the CDR3 reads TGTGCCAGCAGCAGCACTAGCGGGAGGAACACCGGGGAGCTGTTTTTT.

The chain carries TRBV7-8 and TRBJ2-1; D is undetermined. Looked up from germline, CDR1 is SGHVS and CDR2 is FQNEAQ. Trimming cost V 0 bases and J 7 bases, with 7 bases left between them. This CDR3 region has 13 residues. The CDR3 sequence is CASSLAGLNEQFF. As DNA, the CDR3 is TGTGCCAGCAGCTTAGCGGGCCTAAATGAGCAGTTCTTC.

The V and J genes are TRBV7-9 and TRBJ2-7; D possibly corresponds to TRBD1 (8 bases). The germline V gene encodes CDR1 SEHNR and CDR2 FQNEAQ (reference sequence). The V end was cut by 5 bases, the J end by 2 bases, with 19 bases between. The length of the CDR3 is 16 residues. In DNA form, the CDR3 reads TGTGCCAGCAGCCCCAGGGGAGGGACAGGTGCCTACGAGCAGTACTTC. Its protein is CASSPRGGTGAYEQYF.

The chain uses TRBV6-6 and TRBJ1-4, with 9 bases that match TRBD1. Germline V gene lookup returns CDR1 MNHNY and CDR2 SVGAGI (reference sequence). The CDR3 is 15 residues long. The trim removed 3 bases at V and 8 bases at J, leaving 7 bases unmatched. This chain's CDR3 is CASSYGQGIGEKLFF. CDR3 nucleotide sequence: TGTGCCAGCAGTTATGGACAGGGGATTGGCGAAAAACTGTTTTTT.

The gene calls are TRBV11-2 and TRBJ1-2; 7 bases agree with TRBD1. J gave up 4 bases and V 1 base, and 9 bases lay outside the gene matches. This CDR3 comprises 16 residues. The germline V gene encodes CDR1 SGHAT and CDR2 FQNNGV. CDR3 residues: CASSLVVAAGGYGYTF. As DNA, the CDR3 is TGTGCCAGCAGCTTAGTAGTAGCGGCAGGGGGCTATGGCTACACCTTC.

This rearrangement joins TRBV9 to TRBJ2-1; 12 nucleotides line up with TRBD2. The CDR3 spans 19 residues. Looked up from germline, CDR1 is SGDLS and CDR2 is YYNGEE. The V segment lost 0 bases and the J segment 7 bases; nucleotides outside the gene matches: 14. CDR3 sequence reads: CASSVAEVLAGGPFNEQFF. CDR3 DNA: TGTGCCAGCAGCGTAGCCGAGGTCCTAGCGGGAGGGCCATTTAATGAGCAGTTCTTC.

The sample holds one count of this clone. V gene TRBV9 combines with J gene TRBJ2-7; 10 bases map to TRBD2. Germline V gene data show CDR1 as SGDLS and CDR2 as YYNGEE. The CDR3 sequence is 15 residues long. The trim removed 4 bases at V and 3 bases at J, leaving 7 bases unmatched. The CDR3 is CASSPTGTSDYEQYF. The CDR3 bases are TGTGCCAGCAGCCCAACAGGGACTAGCGACTACGAGCAGTACTTC.

V usage is TRBV28 and J usage is TRBJ2-1; D uncertain. Germline CDR1 reads MDHEN; CDR2 reads SYDVKM. This CDR3 spans 15 amino acids. Trimming shortened V by 4 bases and J by 2 bases, and 12 bases separated the two germline ends. CDR3 loop: CASSSRLATYNEQFF. CDR3 bases: TGTGCCAGCAGTTCAAGACTTGCCACCTACAATGAGCAGTTCTTC.

CDR3 residues: CASSLEWTGIMTGANVLTF. CDR3 nucleotides: TGTGCCAGCAGCTTGGAGTGGACAGGAATAATGACTGGGGCCAACGTCCTGACTTTC. This chain uses TRBV5-8 with TRBJ2-6; 7 positions match TRBD1. Germline V gene lookup returns CDR1 SGHTS and CDR2 YDEGEE. The J segment lost 2 bases and the V segment lost 0 bases, leaving 11 bases of the junction unmatched. The CDR3 loop spans 19 amino acids. Full variable domain (missing parts from reference TRBV5-8 and TRBJ2-6): EAGVTQSPTHLIKTRGQQATLRCSPISGHTSVYWYQQALGLGLQFLLWYDEGEERNRGNFPPRFSGRQFPNYSSELNVNALELEDSALYLCASSLEWTGIMTGANVLTFGAGSRLTVL.

This chain uses TRBV27 with TRBJ2-1, with 14 nucleotides matching TRBD2. Germline V gene sequence: CDR1 MNHEY, CDR2 SMNVEV (reference sequence). This CDR3 region has 16 residues. Trimming cost V 7 bases and J 8 bases; bases outside gene matches: 10. CDR3 residues: CASTDGTSGSTDEQFF. For the CDR3, the DNA is TGTGCCAGCACCGACGGGACTAGCGGGAGCACGGATGAGCAGTTCTTC.

This rearrangement joins TRBV19 to TRBJ2-3; 10 positions match TRBD2. The CDR3 loop spans 15 amino acids. Per the germline V gene, CDR1 is LNHDA and CDR2 is SQIVND (reference sequence). Trimming took 5 bases from V and 1 from J; bases not matched to a gene: 3. The CDR3 DNA reads TGTGCCAGTAGTTTCGGGACTAGCGGCACAGATACGCAGTATTTT. Protein product: CASSFGTSGTDTQYF.

This clone was counted only a few times. The chain joins TRBV7-9 to TRBJ1-3; D might be TRBD1 (5 bases). Looked up from germline, CDR1 is SEHNR and CDR2 is FQNEAQ (reference sequence). V lost 8 bases, J lost 1 base, and 12 bases lay in between. CDR3 length equals 14 residues. DNA for the CDR3: TGTGCCAGCGGAACCGGGACTTCTGGAAACACCATATATTTT. Amino acids: CASGTGTSGNTIYF.